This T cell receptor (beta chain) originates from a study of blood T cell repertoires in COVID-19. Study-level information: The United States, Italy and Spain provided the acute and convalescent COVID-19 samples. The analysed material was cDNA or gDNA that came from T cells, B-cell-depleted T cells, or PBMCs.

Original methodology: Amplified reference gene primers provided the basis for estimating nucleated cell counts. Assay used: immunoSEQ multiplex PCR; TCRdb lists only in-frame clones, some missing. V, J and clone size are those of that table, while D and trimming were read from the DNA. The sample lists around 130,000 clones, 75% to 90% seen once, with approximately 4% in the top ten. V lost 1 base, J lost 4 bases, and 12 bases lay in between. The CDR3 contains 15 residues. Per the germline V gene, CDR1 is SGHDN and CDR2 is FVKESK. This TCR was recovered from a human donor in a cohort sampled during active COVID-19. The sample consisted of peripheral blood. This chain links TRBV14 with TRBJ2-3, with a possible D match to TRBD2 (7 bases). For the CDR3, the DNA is TGTGCCAGCAGCCAAGCCGTGGGGGGGCCAGATACGCAGTATTTT. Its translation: CASSQAVGGPDTQYF.